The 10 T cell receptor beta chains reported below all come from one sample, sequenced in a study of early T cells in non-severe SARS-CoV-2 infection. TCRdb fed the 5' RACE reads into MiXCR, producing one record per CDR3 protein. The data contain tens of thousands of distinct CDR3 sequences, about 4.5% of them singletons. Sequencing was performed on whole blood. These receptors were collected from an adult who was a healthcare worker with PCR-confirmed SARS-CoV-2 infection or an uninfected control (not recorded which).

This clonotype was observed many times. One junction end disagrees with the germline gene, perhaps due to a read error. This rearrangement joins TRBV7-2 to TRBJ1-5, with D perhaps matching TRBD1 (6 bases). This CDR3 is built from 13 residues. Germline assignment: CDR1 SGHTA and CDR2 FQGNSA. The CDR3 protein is CASSARGKSAPAF. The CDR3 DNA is TGTGCCAGCAGCGCCAGGGGCAAATCAGCCCCAGCATTT.

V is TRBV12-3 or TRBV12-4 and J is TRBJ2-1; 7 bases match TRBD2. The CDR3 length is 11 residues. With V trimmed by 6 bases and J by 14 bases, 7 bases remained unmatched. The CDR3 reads CASSTGLEEFF. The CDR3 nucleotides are TGTGCCAGCAGCACCGGACTAGAGGAGTTCTTC.

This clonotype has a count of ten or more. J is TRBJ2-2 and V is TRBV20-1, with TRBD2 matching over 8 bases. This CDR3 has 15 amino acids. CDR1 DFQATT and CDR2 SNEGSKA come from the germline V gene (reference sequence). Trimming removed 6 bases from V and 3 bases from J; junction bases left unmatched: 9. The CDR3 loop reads CSAIPIAGYTGELFF. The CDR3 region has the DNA TGCAGTGCCATCCCCATAGCGGGGTACACCGGGGAGCTGTTTTTT.

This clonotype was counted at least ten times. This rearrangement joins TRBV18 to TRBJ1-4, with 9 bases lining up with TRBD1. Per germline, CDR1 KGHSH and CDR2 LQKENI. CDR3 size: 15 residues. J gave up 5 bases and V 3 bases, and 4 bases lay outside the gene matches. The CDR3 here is CASSPGQGGNEKLFF. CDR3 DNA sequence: TGTGCCAGCTCACCGGGACAGGGAGGGAATGAAAAACTGTTTTTT.

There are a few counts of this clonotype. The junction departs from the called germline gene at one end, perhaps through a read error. CDR3 nucleotide sequence: TGCAATGCTAGAGACGGGGCCATAGAGACCCAGTACTTC. It translates to CNARDGAIETQYF. The chain uses TRBV20-1 and TRBJ2-5; possibly TRBD1 or TRBD2 for D (5 bases each). This CDR3 has 13 residues. The germline V gene encodes CDR1 DFQATT and CDR2 SNEGSKA (reference sequence).

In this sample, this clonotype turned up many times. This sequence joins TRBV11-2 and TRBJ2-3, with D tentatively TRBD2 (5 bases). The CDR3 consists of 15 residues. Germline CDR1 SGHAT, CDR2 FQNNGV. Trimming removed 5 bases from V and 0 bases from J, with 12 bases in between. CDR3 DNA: TGTGCCAGCAGCCTACTCCGGACTAGCACAGATACGCAGTATTTT. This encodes CASSLLRTSTDTQYF.

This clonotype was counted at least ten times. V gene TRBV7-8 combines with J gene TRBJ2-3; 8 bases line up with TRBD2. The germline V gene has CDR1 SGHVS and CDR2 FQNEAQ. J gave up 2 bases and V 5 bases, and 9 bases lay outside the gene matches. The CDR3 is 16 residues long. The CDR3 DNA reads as TGTGCCAGCAGCCGAGACGCGGGGGGCGCCACAGATACGCAGTATTTT. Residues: CASSRDAGGATDTQYF.

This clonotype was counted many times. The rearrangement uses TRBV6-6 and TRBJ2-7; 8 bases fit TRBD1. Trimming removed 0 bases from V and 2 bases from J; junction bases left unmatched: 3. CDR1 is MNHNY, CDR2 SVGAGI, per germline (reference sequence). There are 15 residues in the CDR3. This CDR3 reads CASSYSWTGPYEQYF. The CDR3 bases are TGTGCCAGCAGTTACTCGTGGACAGGGCCCTACGAGCAGTACTTC.

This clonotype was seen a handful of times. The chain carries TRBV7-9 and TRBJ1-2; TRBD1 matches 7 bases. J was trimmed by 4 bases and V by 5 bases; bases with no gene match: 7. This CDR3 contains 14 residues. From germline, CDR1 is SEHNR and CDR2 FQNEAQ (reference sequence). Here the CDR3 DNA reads TGTGCCAGCAGCCAAGGCCGGGACAGCTATGGCTACACCTTC. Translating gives CASSQGRDSYGYTF.

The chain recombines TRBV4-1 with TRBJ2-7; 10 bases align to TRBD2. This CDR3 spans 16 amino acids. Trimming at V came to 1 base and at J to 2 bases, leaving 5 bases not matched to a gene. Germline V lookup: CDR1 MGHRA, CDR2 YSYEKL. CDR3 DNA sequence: TGCGCCAGCAGCCAAGCCCCTAGCGGGGGAACCTACGAGCAGTACTTC. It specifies CASSQAPSGGTYEQYF.